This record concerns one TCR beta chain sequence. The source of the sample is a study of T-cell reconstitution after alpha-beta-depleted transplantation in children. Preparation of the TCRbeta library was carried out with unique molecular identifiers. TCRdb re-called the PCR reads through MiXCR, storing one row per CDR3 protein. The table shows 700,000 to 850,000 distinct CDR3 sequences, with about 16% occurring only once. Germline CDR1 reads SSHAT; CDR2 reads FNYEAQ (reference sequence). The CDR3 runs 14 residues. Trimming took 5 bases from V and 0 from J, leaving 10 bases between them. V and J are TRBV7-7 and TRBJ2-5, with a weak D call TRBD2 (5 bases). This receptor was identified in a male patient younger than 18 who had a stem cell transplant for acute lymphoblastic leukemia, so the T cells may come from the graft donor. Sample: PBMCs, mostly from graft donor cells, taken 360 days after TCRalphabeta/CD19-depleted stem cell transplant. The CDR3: CASSKGSNQETQYF. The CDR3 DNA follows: TGTGCCAGCAGCAAAGGGAGTAACCAAGAGACCCAGTACTTC.